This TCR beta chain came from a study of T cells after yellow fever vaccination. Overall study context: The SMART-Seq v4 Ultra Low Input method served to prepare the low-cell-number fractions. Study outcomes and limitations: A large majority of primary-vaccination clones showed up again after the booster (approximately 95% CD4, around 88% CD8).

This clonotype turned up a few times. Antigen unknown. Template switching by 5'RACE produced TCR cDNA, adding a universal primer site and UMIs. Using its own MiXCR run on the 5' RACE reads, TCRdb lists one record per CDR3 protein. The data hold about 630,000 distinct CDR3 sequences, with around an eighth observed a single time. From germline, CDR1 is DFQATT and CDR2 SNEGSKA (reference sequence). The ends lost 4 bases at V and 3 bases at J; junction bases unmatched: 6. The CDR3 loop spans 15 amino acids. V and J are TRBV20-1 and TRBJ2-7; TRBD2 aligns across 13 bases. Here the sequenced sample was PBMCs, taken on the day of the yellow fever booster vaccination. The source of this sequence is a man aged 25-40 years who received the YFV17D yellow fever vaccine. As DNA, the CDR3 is TGCAGTGCTAACTCCGGGACTAGCGGGGACTACGAGCAGTACTTC. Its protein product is CSANSGTSGDYEQYF.